A selection of T cell receptor beta chains follows, all from one sample in a study of Ad26.COV2.S vaccination and SARS-CoV-2 variants. Method: immunoSEQ multiplex PCR; TCRdb's copy keeps in-frame clones and lacks some. This repertoire shows around 300,000 clones, 75% to 90% found once; its top ten account for about 10%. This material consisted of peripheral blood, taken in a trial of Ad26.COV2.S vaccine versus placebo. Receptors originate from a person aged 18-60 years who received the Ad26.COV2.S COVID-19 vaccine or a placebo. Each CDR3 is given with its conserved first and last residue. D genes are given only for firm matches. For some rows the clone size is stated as once, few or many, or as a class when expanded; others skip it.

clone size	V gene	D gene	J gene	CDR3 DNA	CDR3 protein
-	TRBV19	TRBD2	TRBJ2-7	TGTGCCAGTAGTACGCATAGCGGGAGGGCCTCCGAGCAGTACTTC	CASSTHSGRASEQYF
-	TRBV4-1	-	TRBJ1-5	TGCGCCAGCAGCCAATCGGGGGGGGATGCTTCCCGGCCCCAGCATTTT	CASSQSGGDASRPQHF
-	TRBV18	TRBD1	TRBJ2-1	TGTGCCAGCTCACCCACCGACAGGGCTATCGCTTACGAGCAGTTCTTC	CASSPTDRAIAYEQFF
-	TRBV30	TRBD2	TRBJ2-7	TGTGCCTGGACCGGACTAGCCCTGGGTGATGGGTCCTACGAGCAGTACTTC	CAWTGLALGDGSYEQYF
-	TRBV12-3/TRBV12-4	-	TRBJ1-5	TGTGCCAGCAGCCATACTAGCAATCAGCCCCAGCATTTT	CASSHTSNQPQHF
-	TRBV5-1	-	TRBJ2-6	TGCGCCAGCAGCTCCATGGATGTTTCTGGGGCCAACGTCCTGACTTTC	CASSSMDVSGANVLTF
-	TRBV18	TRBD2	TRBJ2-1	TGTGCCAGCTCACCTCTGGGTAGCGGGGAAGGTGAGCAGTTCTTC	CASSPLGSGEGEQFF
-	TRBV6-6	-	TRBJ2-6	TGTGCCAGCATCGACACGGGCGGGGCCAACGTCCTGACTTTC	CASIDTGGANVLTF
-	TRBV28	-	TRBJ1-2	TGTGCCAGCAGCCAGCGACAGAAGAATAACTATGGCTACACCTTC	CASSQRQKNNYGYTF
-	TRBV19	TRBD2	TRBJ2-7	TGTGCCAGTAGTTCGGGACTAGCGGGAGACGAGCAGTACTTC	CASSSGLAGDEQYF
-	TRBV12-5	TRBD1	TRBJ1-1	TGTGCTAGTGGTTTGGTACTGAAGACAGGGGAGAACACTGAAGCTTTCTTT	CASGLVLKTGENTEAFF
-	TRBV10-3	TRBD1	TRBJ2-7	TGTGCCATCAGTGTTGGGACAGGTTCCTACGAGCAGTACTTC	CAISVGTGSYEQYF
-	TRBV29-1	TRBD1	TRBJ1-4	TGCAGCGGCTCACAGGGGGGGATTAATGAAAAACTGTTTTTT	CSGSQGGINEKLFF
-	TRBV6-2/TRBV6-3	TRBD2	TRBJ2-7	TGTGCCAGCAGTGAGCTTGGGGGACTAGCGGGCATCGAGCAGTACTTC	CASSELGGLAGIEQYF
few	TRBV4-2	-	TRBJ1-5	TGTGCCAGCAGCCAAGGCTCCGAGCAGCCCCAGCATTTT	CASSQGSEQPQHF
once	TRBV7-3	-	TRBJ2-1	TGTGCCAGCAGCCAACAGGGTCATGAGCAGTTCTTC	CASSQQGHEQFF
-	TRBV18	TRBD1	TRBJ2-5	TGTGCCAGCACAAGGACAGGGCCCCAAGAGACCCAGTACTTC	CASTRTGPQETQYF
-	TRBV5-4	-	TRBJ1-2	TGTGCCAGCAGCTTAGTTGGGGGGCCGCCTGGCTACACCTTC	CASSLVGGPPGYTF
-	TRBV3-1/TRBV3-2	-	TRBJ1-5	TGTGCCAGCAGCCAAGGTGGGAGTGGGGGCAATCAGCCCCAGCATTTT	CASSQGGSGGNQPQHF
-	TRBV19	-	TRBJ1-1	TGTGCCAGTAGTATGGGCAGGGCCAACACTGAAGCTTTCTTT	CASSMGRANTEAFF
-	TRBV27	TRBD2	TRBJ2-7	TGTGCCAGCAGTTTCGTGACTAGCGGATACGAGCAGTACTTC	CASSFVTSGYEQYF
-	TRBV28	-	TRBJ2-3	TGTGCCAGCAGTTCAGAGTGGGATACGCAGTATTTT	CASSSEWDTQYF
few	TRBV20-1	-	TRBJ1-1	TGCAGTGCCCGGGGGGGGATATTGGCTTTCTTT	CSARGGILAFF
once	TRBV3-1/TRBV3-2	-	TRBJ2-7	TGTGCCAGCAGCCAATACCAATCGGCCCACGAGCAGTACTTC	CASSQYQSAHEQYF
-	TRBV19	-	TRBJ2-5	TGTGCCAGTAGTATAATGGCGGGGGCAGGCGAGACCCAGTACTTC	CASSIMAGAGETQYF
-	TRBV10-3	TRBD1	TRBJ1-2	TGTGCCATCAGAGACAGGGGCCGGGATGGCTACACCTTC	CAIRDRGRDGYTF
-	TRBV18	-	TRBJ2-7	TGTGCCAGCTCGACCCCAGGCTACGAGCAGTACTTC	CASSTPGYEQYF
-	TRBV13	-	TRBJ2-1	TGTGCCAGCAGCTTAGTAGGGGGGGGGCACCACTACAATGAGCAGTTCTTC	CASSLVGGGHHYNEQFF
-	TRBV5-5	-	TRBJ1-1	TGTGCCAGCAGCTTGGACAGGGTAAGGATGAACACTGAAGCTTTCTTT	CASSLDRVRMNTEAFF
-	TRBV7-9	-	TRBJ1-4	TGTGCCAGCAGCAAGACAGGAACTAATGAAAAACTGTTTTTT	CASSKTGTNEKLFF
once	TRBV10-3	-	TRBJ2-7	TGTGCCATCAGTGGTTGGGCAGGCCAACGTTACGAGCAGTACTTC	CAISGWAGQRYEQYF
-	TRBV9	-	TRBJ2-7	TGTGCCAGCAGCGTAGGGATCGAGTCCCGCAACGAGCAGTACTTC	CASSVGIESRNEQYF
few	TRBV7-9	-	TRBJ2-3	TGTGCCAGCAGCCCTCCCTTCCGGTCAGGGTATACGCAGTATTTT	CASSPPFRSGYTQYF
-	TRBV3-1/TRBV3-2	TRBD2	TRBJ2-7	TGTGCCAGCAGCCCCGCGGGAGGGGACGCCTACGAGCAGTACTTC	CASSPAGGDAYEQYF
-	TRBV5-6	-	TRBJ1-2	TGTGCCAGCACCCGGGGGTCTGGCTACACCTTC	CASTRGSGYTF
-	TRBV25-1	-	TRBJ2-1	TGTGCCAGCAGTTCATCCCCCAATGAGCAGTTCTTC	CASSSSPNEQFF
-	TRBV29-1	TRBD1	TRBJ1-4	TGCAGCGTTAGGACAGGGGGCGGAAAACTGTTTTTT	CSVRTGGGKLFF
-	TRBV18	-	TRBJ1-5	TGTGCCAGCTCACCAGGTTTGGATCAGCCCCAGCATTTT	CASSPGLDQPQHF
-	TRBV18	-	TRBJ1-3	TGTGCCAGCTCACCAGACATGCCCAGCTCTGGAAACACCATATATTTT	CASSPDMPSSGNTIYF
few	TRBV9	-	TRBJ2-7	TGTGCCAGCAGCTCCTCCGGGAGTAACGAGGAGCAGTACTTC	CASSSSGSNEEQYF
-	TRBV7-2	TRBD2	TRBJ2-7	TGTGCCAGCAGCCTTTCCGGAAGCGGGAGAAACGAGCAGTACTTC	CASSLSGSGRNEQYF
once	TRBV7-9	TRBD2	TRBJ2-1	TGTGCCAGCAGCTTAGTGAGGCTAGCGGGGGACCTTTCGTACAATGAGCAGTTCTTC	CASSLVRLAGDLSYNEQFF
-	TRBV28	TRBD1	TRBJ1-2	TGTGCCAGCAGTCTCGGACAGGGAGATTTCTATGGCTACACCTTC	CASSLGQGDFYGYTF
few	TRBV7-2	-	TRBJ2-7	TGTGCCAGCAGCCTAGGGAGCTACGAGCAGTACTTC	CASSLGSYEQYF
-	TRBV20-1	TRBD2	TRBJ2-5	TGCAGTGCTAGTCGGGAGGTTCGGGAGACCCAGTACTTC	CSASREVRETQYF
-	TRBV6-2/TRBV6-3	-	TRBJ2-7	TGTGCCAGCAGTGACCAGGGCCCCCTATACGAGCAGTACTTC	CASSDQGPLYEQYF
-	TRBV20-1	TRBD2	TRBJ2-3	TGCAGTGCTAGTCCGCTAGCGGGACGGGATACGCAGTATTTT	CSASPLAGRDTQYF
-	TRBV3-1/TRBV3-2	TRBD2	TRBJ2-2	TGTGCCAGCAGCCCCTCTAGCGGGTTCGGCGGGTCCGGGGAGCTGTTTTTT	CASSPSSGFGGSGELFF